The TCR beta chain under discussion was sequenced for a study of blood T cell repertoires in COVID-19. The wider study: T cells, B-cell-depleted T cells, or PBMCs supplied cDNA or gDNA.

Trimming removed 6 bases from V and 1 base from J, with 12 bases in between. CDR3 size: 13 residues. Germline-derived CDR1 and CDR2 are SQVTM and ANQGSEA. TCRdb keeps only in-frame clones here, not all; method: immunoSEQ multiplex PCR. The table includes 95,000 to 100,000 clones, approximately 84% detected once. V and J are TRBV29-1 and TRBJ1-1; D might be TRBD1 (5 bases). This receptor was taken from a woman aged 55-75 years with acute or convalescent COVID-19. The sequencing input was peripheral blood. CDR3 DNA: TGCAGCGTAATTTTAGACAGGAACACTGAAGCTTTCTTT. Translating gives CSVILDRNTEAFF.